This TCR beta chain was identified in a study of human T cells and chemical hapten exposure. Study-wide results and caveats: TCRs at a frequency above 1 in 1000 stayed unchanged with DPC sensitization.

Total RNA was isolated from whole blood that had not been fractionated. The CDR3 loop spans 13 amino acids. Germline V CDR1 and CDR2: SGHRS, YFSETQ. Trimming pared 4 bases from V and 0 bases from J, leaving 7 bases between. This clonotype has only a few counts. Its antigen is not known. Individual cDNA molecules each carried unique molecular identifiers attached by the library. Methods used by the authors: With a range of roughly 20,000 to 690,600, the median per sample was roughly 91,000 TCRs. TCRdb processed the 5' RACE reads anew with MiXCR; each CDR3 protein has one entry. The V and J calls were not made by the authors but by TCRdb's processing. The sample shows under 150,000 distinct CDR3 sequences, around a fifth of them seen only once.

The source of this sequence is a human donor in good health. The rearrangement joins TRBV5-1 to TRBJ1-2; D is undetermined. The CDR3 nucleotides read TGCGCCAGCAGCGGAGCGGCTAACTATGGCTACACCTTC. Protein: CASSGAANYGYTF.